These 30 T cell receptor beta chains came from one sample sequenced in a study of T cell repertoires in cytomegalovirus infection. Via MiXCR, TCRdb re-called the reads, giving one row per CDR3 protein. The top ten hold about an eighth of the sample, which has about 890,000 distinct CDR3 sequences, 25% to 40% seen once. Their specific antigens are unknown. Sequenced here: cultured CD8+ T cells from PBMCs, sampled from culture after CMV antigen stimulation. The source is a human donor in good health (CMV status not recorded). Some clones in this sample may be carry-over from other donors' samples.

V usage is TRBV27 and J usage is TRBJ2-7; D is undetermined. This CDR3 is built from 15 residues. V shed 2 bases and J shed 2 bases, with 13 bases lying between them. Germline V CDR1 and CDR2: MNHEY, SMNVEV (reference sequence). CDR3 residues: CASSLPPSSPYEQYV. The CDR3 nucleotides are TGTGCCAGCAGTTTACCCCCATCAAGTCCCTACGAGCAGTACGTC.

This clonotype was observed a few times. This rearrangement joins TRBV27 to TRBJ1-1; no clear D gene. The germline V and J ends were trimmed by 8 bases and 5 bases, with 12 bases remaining between them. The CDR3 length is 12 residues. CDR1 and CDR2 from the germline V gene are MNHEY and SMNVEV (reference sequence). In DNA, the CDR3 is TGTGCCAGCTCCCCCGATGGAACTGAAGCTTTCTTT. Its translation is CASSPDGTEAFF.

The chain uses TRBV10-3 and TRBJ1-1, with 7 bases that match TRBD1. The CDR3 covers 15 residues. CDR1 is ENHRY and CDR2 is SYGVKD in the germline V gene. Trimming cost V 3 bases and J 3 bases; bases outside gene matches: 7. CDR3: CAISELTGADTEAFF. CDR3 coding DNA: TGTGCCATCAGTGAACTAACAGGGGCGGACACTGAAGCTTTCTTT.

This clonotype appeared a few times. The rearrangement links TRBV18 to TRBJ1-2; the match to TRBD1 covers 9 bases. CDR1 and CDR2 (germline): KGHSH, LQKENI. The trim removed 4 bases at V and 5 bases at J, leaving 5 bases unmatched. The CDR3 runs to 14 residues. CDR3 sequence: CASSQQGALYGYTF. Here the CDR3 DNA reads TGTGCCAGCTCACAACAGGGGGCTCTTTATGGCTACACCTTC.

The chain recombines TRBV6-1 with TRBJ2-3, with D perhaps matching TRBD1 (6 bases). The CDR3 covers 12 residues. Germline V gives CDR1 MNHNS, CDR2 SASEGT. The V and J ends lost 6 bases and 8 bases respectively, with 12 bases between them. In DNA form, the CDR3 reads TGTGCCAGCAGAGGGGGTAGGGTTACGCAGTATTTT. Protein: CASRGGRVTQYF.

The chain is built from TRBV29-1 and TRBJ2-4; maybe TRBD2 (5 bases). The CDR3 spans 14 residues. V lost 6 bases to trimming and J lost 2 bases, with 14 bases between them. CDR1 and CDR2 from the germline V gene are SQVTM and ANQGSEA. CDR3 sequence: CSVGPRGTKNIQYF. Here the CDR3 DNA reads TGCAGCGTCGGACCACGGGGTACCAAAAACATTCAGTACTTC.

This clonotype was seen more than once but under ten times. The chain's CDR3 is CASKTGRNGYTF. The CDR3 nucleotides read TGTGCCAGTAAAACAGGGAGAAATGGCTACACCTTC. This chain uses TRBV19 with TRBJ1-2; tentatively, D is TRBD1 (6 bases). CDR1 is LNHDA, CDR2 SQIVND, per germline (reference sequence). Trimming removed 7 bases at V and 6 bases at J, with 12 bases between. CDR3 size: 12 residues.

The CDR3 here is CASRQTSGGEETQYF. DNA for the CDR3: TGTGCCAGCAGGCAAACTAGCGGGGGGGAAGAGACCCAGTACTTC. V and J are TRBV12-3 or TRBV12-4 and TRBJ2-5, with 13 bases identical to TRBD2. V lost 6 bases and J lost 3; bases outside the gene matches: 4. The CDR3 length is 15 residues.

The chain joins TRBV6-1 to TRBJ2-1, with D unclear. The CDR3 has 15 residues. The V end was cut by 2 bases, the J end by 0 bases, with 8 bases between. Germline V lookup: CDR1 MNHNS, CDR2 SASEGT. CDR3 DNA: TGTGCCAGCAGTGAACAGTACAGCTCCTACAATGAGCAGTTCTTC. The encoded protein is CASSEQYSSYNEQFF.

The chain combines TRBV6-1 with TRBJ2-4; either TRBD1 or TRBD2 may supply D (5 bases each). The CDR3 loop spans 16 amino acids. V lost 10 bases, J lost 0 bases, and 19 bases lay in between. Germline loops: CDR1 MNHNS, CDR2 SASEGT. This chain's CDR3 is CANTPWGSEAKNIQYF. The DNA of the CDR3 is TGTGCCAACACACCGTGGGGGTCTGAAGCCAAAAACATTCAGTACTTC.

A few counts support this clonotype. The J gene is TRBJ2-3, the V gene TRBV5-8; D is perhaps TRBD1 or TRBD2 (5 bases each). The germline CDR1 and CDR2 sequences are SGHTS and YDEGEE. The germline V and J ends were trimmed by 4 bases and 3 bases, with 24 bases remaining between them. This CDR3 has 18 residues. CDR3 sequence reads: CASSLGSGWGIGTDTQYF. The CDR3 nucleotides read TGTGCCAGCAGCCTCGGTTCCGGTTGGGGGATCGGGACAGATACGCAGTATTTT.

This sequence joins TRBV19 and TRBJ1-1, with D possibly TRBD1 on 6 matching bases. V was trimmed by 3 bases and J by 7 bases, leaving 18 bases between them. In germline, CDR1 is LNHDA, CDR2 SQIVND (reference sequence). The CDR3 extends over 15 amino acids. The chain's CDR3 is CASSMSQGLRSEAFF. The CDR3 coding sequence is TGTGCCAGTAGTATGTCCCAGGGGTTGAGGAGTGAAGCTTTCTTT.

On this clonotype: This may be a read error, as it is one base from a much larger clone. The V call is TRBV7-2, the J call TRBJ2-1, with D perhaps matching TRBD1 (5 bases). The V and J ends lost 5 bases and 2 bases respectively, with 13 bases between them. The germline V gene encodes CDR1 SGHTA and CDR2 FQGNSA. CDR3 size: 15 residues. The CDR3 reads CASSTDSNTYNEQFF. The CDR3 DNA sequence: TGTGCCAGCAGCACCGACAGTAACACCTACAATGAGCAGTTCTTC.

In its sample, this clonotype was seen a few times. The chain couples TRBV12-3 or TRBV12-4 to TRBJ1-2, with 9 nucleotides matching TRBD1. The CDR3 is made up of 14 amino acids. V trimming: 6 bases; J trimming: 6 bases; junction bases outside the gene matches: 8. The DNA for the CDR3 is TGTGCCAGCAGCCCGGGACAGGGAAACAATGGCTACACCTTC. Its protein product is CASSPGQGNNGYTF.

The chain is built from TRBV27 and TRBJ2-7; D may be TRBD2 (5 bases). Germline V gene sequence: CDR1 MNHEY, CDR2 SMNVEV (reference sequence). V was pared by 8 bases and J by 7 bases, with 18 bases between. The CDR3 covers 13 residues. In nucleotides, the CDR3 is TGTGCCAGCGGCCCGGCGGGCCGTGGGGAGCAGTACTTC. This translates into CASGPAGRGEQYF.

The CDR3 loop reads CASSFSGRGNTGELFF. The CDR3 bases are TGTGCCAGCAGCTTTTCAGGGAGGGGGAACACCGGGGAGCTGTTTTTT. The chain combines TRBV13 with TRBJ2-2; 7 nucleotides align to TRBD2. The V and J ends lost 3 bases and 1 base, in that order; junction bases with no gene match: 5. The CDR3 is 16 residues long. Germline lookup yields CDR1 PRHDT and CDR2 FYEKMQ (reference sequence). Together with reference TRBV13 and TRBJ2-2, the CDR3 gives the full variable domain: AAGVIQSPRHLIKEKRETATLKCYPIPRHDTVYWYQQGPGQDPQFLISFYEKMQSDKGSIPDRFSAQQFSDYHSELNMSSLELGDSALYFCASSFSGRGNTGELFFGEGSRLTVL.

This clonotype has at least ten counts. The genes are TRBV7-2 and TRBJ2-7, with D possibly being TRBD1 (5 bases). The V end lost 6 bases, the J end lost 3 bases, and 12 bases lay between the germline ends. The CDR3 spans 13 residues. Germline values: CDR1 SGHTA, CDR2 FQGNSA. In DNA, the CDR3 is TGTGCCAGCAGTTCCACCACAGGCTACGAGCAGTACGTC. Its translation: CASSSTTGYEQYV.

This rearrangement joins TRBV20-1 to TRBJ1-6; D possibly corresponds to TRBD1 (5 bases). V lost 6 bases and J 9 bases, leaving 27 bases between the germline ends. This CDR3 has 17 residues. Germline CDR1 reads DFQATT; CDR2 reads SNEGSKA (reference sequence). CDR3 nucleotide sequence: TGCAGTGCCACGTTGGCCAAGGCAGAGGGGCGTCGTTCACCCCTCCACTTT. It yields the protein CSATLAKAEGRRSPLHF.

This clonotype has just a few counts. The CDR3 nucleotides are TGTGCCACCAGCTCCCCCCAGGATTACAATGAGCAGTTCTTC. This translates into CATSSPQDYNEQFF. J is TRBJ2-1 and V is TRBV15, with D uncertain. Per the germline V gene, CDR1 is LNHNV and CDR2 is YYDKDF (reference sequence). V was pared by 5 bases and J by 4 bases, with 12 bases between. The CDR3 is 14 amino acids. Complete variable domain (other parts from reference TRBV15 and TRBJ2-1): DAMVIQNPRYQVTQFGKPVTLSCSQTLNHNVMYWYQQKSSQAPKLLFHYYDKDFNNEADTPDNFQSRRPNTSFCFLDIRSPGLGDTAMYLCATSSPQDYNEQFFGPGTRLTVL.

A few counts support this clonotype. The V call is TRBV19, the J call TRBJ1-2; 10 nucleotides align to TRBD1. J was trimmed by 4 bases and V by 4 bases; bases with no gene match: 6. The germline gives CDR1 LNHDA, CDR2 SQIVND (reference sequence). The CDR3 runs 15 residues. The CDR3 coding sequence is TGTGCCAGTAGTACAGGACAGGGGGGTGCCTATGGCTACACCTTC. This codes for CASSTGQGGAYGYTF.

This chain links TRBV4-2 with TRBJ1-1, with D possibly being TRBD1 (5 bases). CDR1 and CDR2 (germline): LGHNA, YNFKEQ. Trimming stripped 5 bases from V and 6 bases from J, with 10 bases between. The CDR3 loop spans 12 amino acids. CDR3 region: CASSSQAPEAFF. In DNA form, the CDR3 reads TGTGCCAGCAGCTCACAGGCCCCTGAAGCTTTCTTT.

The chain combines TRBV6-2 or TRBV6-3 with TRBJ1-2; D gene ambiguous. The CDR3 contains 14 residues. V was pared by 8 bases and J by 4 bases, with 17 bases between. Per germline, CDR1 MNHEY and CDR2 SVGEGT. CDR3 sequence: CASELGRLGYGYTF. In DNA form, the CDR3 reads TGTGCCAGCGAACTGGGCCGACTGGGCTATGGCTACACCTTC.

The CDR3 loop reads CASSQKFGSKTGEYQETQYF. The CDR3 nucleotides read TGTGCCAGCAGCCAAAAATTCGGGTCCAAGACAGGGGAATACCAAGAGACCCAGTACTTC. J is TRBJ2-5 and V is TRBV14; 8 bases are a match to TRBD1. Per germline, CDR1 SGHDN and CDR2 FVKESK. The CDR3 has 20 amino acids. The V segment lost 2 bases and the J segment 0 bases; nucleotides outside the gene matches: 17.

In regard to this clonotype: Sequence at one end of the junction differs from germline and may be a read error. The chain uses TRBV19 and TRBJ2-1; TRBD1 aligns across 10 bases. The V gene's germline CDR1 is LNHDA and CDR2 SQIVND (reference sequence). The CDR3 consists of 20 residues. CDR3: CTSSLPPGTGVGPSYNEQFF. The CDR3 DNA reads TGTACCAGTAGTCTCCCTCCCGGGACAGGGGTTGGCCCGTCCTACAATGAGCAGTTCTTC.

This rearrangement joins TRBV4-3 to TRBJ2-1, with D possibly matching TRBD2 (5 bases). Germline values: CDR1 LGHNA, CDR2 YSLEER. The CDR3 consists of 13 residues. Trimming removed 3 bases at V and 8 bases at J, with 11 bases between. CDR3 bases: TGCGCCAGCAGCCATCGGGGATCCCATGAGCAGTTCTTC. This sequence encodes CASSHRGSHEQFF.

This chain links TRBV5-4 with TRBJ2-7, with no clear D. Germline assignment: CDR1 SGHNT and CDR2 YYREEE (reference sequence). The V gene lost 1 base and the J gene lost 4 bases, with 9 bases spanning the gap. This CDR3 has 13 residues. CDR3 residues: CASSLYGPYEQYF. For the CDR3, the DNA is TGTGCCAGCAGCTTGTACGGACCATACGAGCAGTACTTC.

The rearrangement joins TRBV5-4 to TRBJ1-1; D might be TRBD1 (5 bases). Germline values: CDR1 SGHNT, CDR2 YYREEE (reference sequence). This CDR3 is built from 14 residues. V lost 3 bases to trimming and J lost 4 bases, with 13 bases between them. CDR3 DNA: TGTGCCAGCAGCTCCCTGGGGGGTACCACTGAAGCTTTCTTT. This translates into CASSSLGGTTEAFF. Filled out from reference TRBV5-4 and TRBJ1-1, the complete variable domain reads ETGVTQSPTHLIKTRGQQVTLRCSSQSGHNTVSWYQQALGQGPQFIFQYYREEENGRGNFPPRFSGLQFPNYSSELNVNALELDDSALYLCASSSLGGTTEAFFGQGTRLTVV.

The chain recombines TRBV19 with TRBJ1-2; D unresolved. Trimming pared 5 bases from V and 2 bases from J, leaving 9 bases between. This CDR3 is 13 amino acids long. Germline V gene data show CDR1 as LNHDA and CDR2 as SQIVND (reference sequence). The CDR3 DNA reads TGTGCCAGTAGTCGTGAGGAAAACTATGGCTACACCTTC. Amino acid sequence: CASSREENYGYTF.

The chain is built from TRBV7-8 and TRBJ2-1; perhaps TRBD1 as D (6 bases). The CDR3 is 14 amino acids. The germline gives CDR1 SGHVS, CDR2 FQNEAQ. The V gene lost 1 base and the J gene lost 7 bases, with 11 bases spanning the gap. The CDR3 coding sequence is TGTGCCAGCAGCTTAGGTTGGGGGCTGAATGAGCAGTTCTTC. Protein product: CASSLGWGLNEQFF.

The chain carries TRBV6-2 or TRBV6-3 and TRBJ2-5, with unresolved D. V was trimmed by 4 bases and J by 3 bases, leaving 15 bases between them. Per germline, CDR1 MNHEY and CDR2 SVGEGT. The CDR3 runs to 15 residues. The DNA for the CDR3 is TGTGCCAGCAGTTCTAACCCTGACTGGAAAGAGACCCAGTACTTC. Protein product: CASSSNPDWKETQYF.